Sequencing of this TCR beta chain was carried out in a study of T cells in Graves' hyperthyroidism and ophthalmopathy. At least ten counts were recorded for this clonotype. RNA transcripts provided the source from which TCR beta CDR3 regions were amplified. A first-round RT-PCR of the TCR CDR3 used the HTBI primer set. MiXCR, applied by TCRdb to the multiplex PCR reads, yields one record per CDR3 protein. The sample has hundreds of thousands of distinct CDR3 sequences; approximately 42% are singletons. CDR1 is LNHNV, CDR2 YYDKDF, per germline (reference sequence). The V gene lost 2 bases and the J gene lost 2 bases, with 13 bases spanning the gap. The CDR3 runs 15 residues.

The J gene is TRBJ2-7, the V gene TRBV15; tentatively, D is TRBD1 or TRBD2 (5 bases each). The sample taken for sequencing was peripheral blood or thyroid tissue (not recorded which). The TCR comes from an adult man with Graves' disease, either hyperthyroidism or ophthalmopathy (not recorded which). CDR3 amino acids: CATSRRRDGAYEQYF. The CDR3 DNA is TGTGCCACCAGCAGACGACGGGACGGCGCCTACGAGCAGTACTTC.